This is a list of T cell receptor beta chains from one sample in a study of cytomegalovirus exposure and HLA in healthy donors. Here immunoSEQ multiplex PCR was the method, and the copy in TCRdb shows in-frame clones only, minus some. Here the sample spans more than 45,000 clones, less than 85% being singletons. The sequencing input was PBMCs. These receptors were obtained from a woman aged 60 to 75 in good health and CMV-seropositive. The CDR3 runs from the conserved cysteine through the conserved F or W. The D gene is left open where the match is weak. Clone size is shown for a subset of rows, as once, few, many or a class of expanded clone.

TRBV30	TRBJ1-2	-	-	TGTGCCTGGAGTGCCTACGCTCAGGGATGGGGCTACACCTTC	CAWSAYAQGWGYTF
TRBV28	TRBJ2-1	TRBD2	few	TGTGCCAGCAGTCCGGGGGGGGGTGAGCAGTTCTTC	CASSPGGGEQFF
TRBV6-5	TRBJ2-1	-	once	TGTGCCAGCGATTCCCTCCTCGGGTGTTTTGAGCAGTTCTTC	CASDSLLGCFEQFF
TRBV11-3	TRBJ1-1	-	few	TGTGCCAGCAGCTTAGGGGCAGGACAGAACACTGAAGCTTTCTTT	CASSLGAGQNTEAFF
TRBV5-4	TRBJ1-1	TRBD1	-	TGTGCCAGCAGCTTTTTTGACAGGGGGCGCGAGGGCACTGAAGCTTTCTTT	CASSFFDRGREGTEAFF
TRBV5-1	TRBJ2-5	TRBD1	-	TGCGCCAGCAGCTTGGTACAGGGGGCGCAAGAGCAGTACTTC	CASSLVQGAQEQYF
TRBV7-2	TRBJ2-2	-	-	TGTGCCAGCCGGGACATCGCGAACACCGGGGAGCTGTTTTTT	CASRDIANTGELFF
TRBV7-2	TRBJ1-2	-	-	TGTGCCAGCAGCTCCGAGGGATATGGCTACACCTTC	CASSSEGYGYTF
TRBV7-8	TRBJ2-4	TRBD1	few	TGTGCCAGCAGACAGGGGACGGTGGGGAACATTCAGTACTTC	CASRQGTVGNIQYF
TRBV19	TRBJ1-6	TRBD1	-	TGTGCCAGTAAGATAACCGGGACAGGGCGCGGCCCTTTGGATTCACCCCTCCACTTT	CASKITGTGRGPLDSPLHF
TRBV4-3	TRBJ1-5	-	-	TGCGCCAGCAGCCAAGCGGGTGGTCAGCCCCAGCATTTT	CASSQAGGQPQHF
TRBV21-1	TRBJ1-1	-	-	TGTGCCAGCAGCAACAGGGGGAACACTGAAGCTTTCTTT	CASSNRGNTEAFF
TRBV5-1	TRBJ1-1	TRBD1	-	TGCGCCAGCAGCTTGATACAGGGGGATGGTACTGAAGCTTTCTTT	CASSLIQGDGTEAFF
TRBV2	TRBJ2-1	-	-	TGTGCCGGTAGTCAGGGTATGTACGGTGATGAGCAGTTCTTC	CAGSQGMYGDEQFF
TRBV7-2	TRBJ1-2	-	once	TGTGCCAGCAGCTATAGGGGTAACTATGGCTACACCTTC	CASSYRGNYGYTF
TRBV2	TRBJ2-7	TRBD1	-	TGTGCCAGCAGCCCCGACAGGGTAAAGGAGCAGTACTTC	CASSPDRVKEQYF
TRBV29-1	TRBJ2-5	-	-	TGCAGCATAACACCGGGAGAAGGAGAGACCCAGTACTTC	CSITPGEGETQYF
TRBV6-4	TRBJ1-6	-	-	TGTCCCAGCAGTGACTCTATTGCGTTTAATTCACCCCTCCACTTT	CPSSDSIAFNSPLHF
TRBV7-9	TRBJ1-1	TRBD1	-	TGTGCCAGCAGCCCGCAGGGGGCCCAAGCTTTCTTT	CASSPQGAQAFF
TRBV21-1	TRBJ2-1	-	few	TGTGCCAGCAGCGGCTCTAGCGGGGGTTCCTACAATGAGCAGTTCTTC	CASSGSSGGSYNEQFF
TRBV27	TRBJ1-4	TRBD1	large	TGTGCCAGCAGTTTTGGACAGGCAAATGAAAAACTGTTTTTT	CASSFGQANEKLFF
TRBV6-5	TRBJ1-4	-	-	TGTGCCAGCAGTTCCCCCCGTGAAAAACTGTTTTTT	CASSSPREKLFF
TRBV30	TRBJ1-1	-	few	TGTGCCTGGAGTGTTCCGATCCTGACAGCTATGAACACTGAAGCTTTCTTT	CAWSVPILTAMNTEAFF
TRBV19	TRBJ1-2	TRBD1	-	TGTGCCAGTAGTACCGCCGGGACAGGGGGCTATGGCTACACCTTC	CASSTAGTGGYGYTF
TRBV5-1	TRBJ2-3	-	-	TGCGCCAGCAGCTTTGGACTCCCCGGGGGCACAGATACGCAGTATTTT	CASSFGLPGGTDTQYF
TRBV6-5	TRBJ2-7	TRBD1	-	TGTGCCAGCAGTCCAGACCGGGACAGGCTCTACGAGCAGTACTTC	CASSPDRDRLYEQYF
TRBV4-2	TRBJ1-1	-	-	TGTGCCAGCACGCTTCTACCCAGCGCTGAAGCTTTCTTT	CASTLLPSAEAFF
TRBV2	TRBJ1-1	-	-	TGTGCCAGCAGTGCTGACATGAACACTGAAGCTTTCTTT	CASSADMNTEAFF
TRBV6-5	TRBJ1-2	TRBD1	few	TGTGCCAGCAGCTACTCGGAGGGGGCTTACGGCTACACCTTC	CASSYSEGAYGYTF
TRBV5-1	TRBJ2-1	TRBD1	-	TGCGCCAGCAGCCAGGGACAGGGAACCTACAATGAGCAGTTCTTC	CASSQGQGTYNEQFF
TRBV30	TRBJ1-3	-	few	TGTGCCAGGACACACACCCGCTCTGGAAACACCATATATTTT	CARTHTRSGNTIYF
TRBV19	TRBJ2-2	-	-	TGTGCCAGTAGTATTAATTCGATAGACACCGGGGAGCTGTTTTTT	CASSINSIDTGELFF
TRBV5-1	TRBJ2-1	TRBD2	once	TGCGCCAGCACCACACTGGCGGGGGGGCAGACTGAGCAGTTCTTC	CASTTLAGGQTEQFF
TRBV7-8	TRBJ2-6	TRBD1	once	TGTGCCAGCAGCTTGGACAGGCGGATTGGGGCCAACGTCCTGACTTTC	CASSLDRRIGANVLTF
TRBV7-9	TRBJ1-4	-	-	TGTGCCAGCAGCTTAAATGAGCTTAATGAAAAACTGTTTTTT	CASSLNELNEKLFF
TRBV5-3	TRBJ1-2	TRBD1	few	TGTGCCAGAAGCTTGAAAGGGGGACAGGGGGCATTCGGCTACACCTTC	CARSLKGGQGAFGYTF
TRBV2	TRBJ1-1	-	-	TGTGCCAGCAGTGAAGCCCCTAATTACACTGAAGCTTTCTTT	CASSEAPNYTEAFF
TRBV7-2	TRBJ2-1	-	-	TGTGCCAGCAGCTTAAACTTCGGGACTTACTCCTACAATGAGCAGTTCTTC	CASSLNFGTYSYNEQFF
TRBV5-1	TRBJ2-5	TRBD2	-	TGCGCCAGCTCTACCGGGGGGGCCGGGGAGACCCAGTACTTC	CASSTGGAGETQYF
TRBV2	TRBJ1-1	-	few	TGTGCCAGCAGTGACTACAGGGAGGCTTTCTTT	CASSDYREAFF
TRBV7-9	TRBJ1-2	TRBD1	-	TGTTCCAGCAGGTGGACAGGGAAAGTAGGAGGCTACACCTTC	CSSRWTGKVGGYTF
TRBV5-1	TRBJ2-6	-	once	TGCGCCAGCAGCTCCGGGGGGCCCTCGAAGGGGGCCAACGTCCTGACTTTC	CASSSGGPSKGANVLTF